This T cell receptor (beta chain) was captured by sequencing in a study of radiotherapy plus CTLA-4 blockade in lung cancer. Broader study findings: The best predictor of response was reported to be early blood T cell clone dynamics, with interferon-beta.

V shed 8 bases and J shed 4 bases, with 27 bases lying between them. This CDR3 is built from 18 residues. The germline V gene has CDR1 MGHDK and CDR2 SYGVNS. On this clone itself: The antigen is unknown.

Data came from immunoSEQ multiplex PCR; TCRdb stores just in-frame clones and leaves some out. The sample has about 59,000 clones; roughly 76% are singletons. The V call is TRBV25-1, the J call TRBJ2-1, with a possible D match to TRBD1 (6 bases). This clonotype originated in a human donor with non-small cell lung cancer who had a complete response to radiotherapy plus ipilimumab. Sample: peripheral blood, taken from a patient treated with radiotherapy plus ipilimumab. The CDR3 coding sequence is TGTGCCAGCGGTGGGGTACAGGGTGATGGTAACTCGTACAATGAGCAGTTCTTC. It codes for CASGGVQGDGNSYNEQFF.